This T cell receptor beta chain was sequenced during a study of human T cells and chemical hapten exposure. On the study more broadly: Patients' scalps got diphenylcyclopropenone weekly throughout the approximately 23-week study.

The CDR3 sequence is 13 residues long. Trimming cost V 6 bases and J 5 bases, with 11 bases left between them. Per the germline V gene, CDR1 is LNHDA and CDR2 is SQIVND (reference sequence). The authors' processing: Sample TCR counts, which ranged from 23,224 to 690,600, had a median of roughly 96,000. TCRdb used MiXCR to reprocess the RACE reads, holding one entry per CDR3 protein. What appears here as the V and J calls and clone size reflects TCRdb's work, not the paper's. The data contain more than 80,000 distinct CDR3 sequences, about a tenth of them seen just once; the ten biggest clones take up approximately 3.1%. Time point indicated: pre-sensitization, week 0. Indicated treatment: therapeutic diphenylcyclopropenone sensitization with weekly scalp DPC.

V is TRBV19 and J is TRBJ1-5, with unresolved D. The sequence came from a woman in her fifties or sixties with alopecia areata. Some clones in this sample may be carry-over from other donors' samples. The material was whole blood, obtained in connection with sensitization to the hapten diphenylcyclopropenone (DPC). The DNA for the CDR3 is TGTGCCAGTAGCACAGCTACTGATCAGCCCCAGCATTTT. Translation gives CASSTATDQPQHF.